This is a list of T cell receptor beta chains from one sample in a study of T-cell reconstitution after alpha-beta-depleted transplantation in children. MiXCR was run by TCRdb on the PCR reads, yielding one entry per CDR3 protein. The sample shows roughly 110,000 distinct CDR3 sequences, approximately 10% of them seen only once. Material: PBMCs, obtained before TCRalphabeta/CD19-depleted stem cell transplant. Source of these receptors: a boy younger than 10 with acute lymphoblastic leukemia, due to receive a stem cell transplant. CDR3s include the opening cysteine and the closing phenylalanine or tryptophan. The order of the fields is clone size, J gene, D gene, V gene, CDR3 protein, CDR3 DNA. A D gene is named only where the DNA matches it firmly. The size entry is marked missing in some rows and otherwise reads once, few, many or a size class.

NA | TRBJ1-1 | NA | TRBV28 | CASSWTGSVTEAFF | TGTGCCAGCAGTTGGACGGGTAGTGTGACTGAAGCTTTCTTT
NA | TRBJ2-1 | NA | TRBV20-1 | CSAHPLHNEQFF | TGCAGTGCACACCCGTTACACAATGAGCAGTTCTTC
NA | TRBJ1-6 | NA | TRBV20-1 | CSAEDPGHPNSPLHF | TGCAGTGCTGAGGACCCGGGACACCCTAATTCACCCCTCCACTTT
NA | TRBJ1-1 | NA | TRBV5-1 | CASSSYTGTEAFF | TGCGCCAGCAGCTCGTACACGGGGACTGAAGCTTTCTTT
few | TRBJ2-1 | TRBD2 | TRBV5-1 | CASKLGYGGGGYNEQFF | TGCGCCAGCAAGCTCGGATACGGCGGGGGTGGGTACAATGAGCAGTTCTTC
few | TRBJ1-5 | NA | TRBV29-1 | CSARGGSNQPQHF | TGCAGCGCCCGGGGGGGGAGTAATCAGCCCCAGCATTTT
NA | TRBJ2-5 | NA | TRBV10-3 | CAISGKEETQYF | TGTGCCATCAGCGGGAAAGAAGAGACCCAGTACTTC
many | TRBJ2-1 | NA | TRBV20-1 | CSARLALWGGTYNEQFF | TGCAGTGCTAGGCTCGCATTATGGGGCGGGACCTACAATGAGCAGTTCTTC
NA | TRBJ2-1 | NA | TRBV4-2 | CASSQEFGSGLQQFF | TGTGCCAGCAGCCAAGAGTTCGGTAGCGGCCTTCAGCAGTTCTTC
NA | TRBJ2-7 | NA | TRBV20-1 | CSARGLYEQYF | TGCAGTGCCCGAGGACTCTACGAGCAGTACTTC
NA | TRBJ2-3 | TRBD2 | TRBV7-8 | CASSLALLAVDNPYTDTQYF | TGTGCCAGCAGCTTAGCACTACTAGCGGTAGACAACCCTTACACAGATACGCAGTATTTT
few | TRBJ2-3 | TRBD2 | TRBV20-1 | CSAGRTSGSTDTQYF | TGCAGTGCTGGCCGGACTAGCGGAAGCACAGATACGCAGTATTTT
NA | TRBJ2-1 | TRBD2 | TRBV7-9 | CASSPGGSGSLNEQFF | TGTGCCAGCAGCCCCGGGGGTAGCGGGAGTTTAAATGAGCAGTTCTTC
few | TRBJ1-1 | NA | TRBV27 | CASSLQGVGEAFF | TGTGCCAGCAGTTTACAGGGTGTTGGTGAAGCTTTCTTT
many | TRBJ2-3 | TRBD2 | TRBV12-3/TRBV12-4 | CASRRLAGGGTDTQYF | TGTGCCAGCAGGCGACTAGCGGGAGGGGGTACAGATACGCAGTATTTT
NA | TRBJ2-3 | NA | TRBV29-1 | CSVGREDTQYF | TGCAGCGTTGGGAGAGAGGATACGCAGTATTTT
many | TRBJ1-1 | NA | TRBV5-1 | CASSPDPRDGKAFF | TGCGCCAGCAGCCCGGACCCCCGGGACGGAAAAGCTTTCTTT
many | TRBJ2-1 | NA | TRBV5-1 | CASSLLGEGEQFF | TGCGCCAGCAGCTTGCTGGGAGAGGGTGAGCAGTTCTTC
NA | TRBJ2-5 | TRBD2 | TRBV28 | CATESGELQETQYF | TGTGCCACCGAGAGCGGGGAACTCCAAGAGACCCAGTACTTC
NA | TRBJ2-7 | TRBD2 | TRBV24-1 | CATSPSGRSYEQYF | TGTGCCACCAGCCCTAGCGGGAGGTCCTACGAGCAGTACTTC
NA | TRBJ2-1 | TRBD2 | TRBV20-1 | CSALPGLAGGQQFF | TGCAGTGCCCTTCCGGGACTAGCGGGAGGCCAGCAGTTCTTC
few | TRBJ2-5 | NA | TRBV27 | CASEETQYF | TGTGCCAGCGAAGAGACCCAGTACTTC
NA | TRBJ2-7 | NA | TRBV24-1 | CATSDSDGNYEQYF | TGTGCCACCAGTGATAGTGACGGGAACTACGAGCAGTACTTC
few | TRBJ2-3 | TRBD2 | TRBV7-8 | CASSFSSGFFNTQYF | TGTGCCAGCAGCTTCTCTAGCGGTTTCTTTAATACGCAGTATTTT
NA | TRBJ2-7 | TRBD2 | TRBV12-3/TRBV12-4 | CASSFIGLAGRYEQYF | TGTGCCAGCAGTTTCATCGGCCTAGCGGGAAGGTACGAGCAGTACTTC
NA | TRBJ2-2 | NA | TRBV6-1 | CASRKTAGIHTGELFF | TGTGCCAGCAGAAAGACGGCAGGGATCCACACCGGGGAGCTGTTTTTT
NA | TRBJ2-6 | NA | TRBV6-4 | CASSDSKGSGANVLTF | TGTGCCAGCAGTGACTCTAAGGGCTCTGGGGCCAACGTCCTGACTTTC
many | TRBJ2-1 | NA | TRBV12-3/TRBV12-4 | CASTTQGGVTYNEQFF | TGTGCCAGCACGACTCAAGGGGGGGTCACCTACAATGAGCAGTTCTTC
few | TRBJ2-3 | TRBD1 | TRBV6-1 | CASTLGQGTDTQYF | TGTGCCAGCACCCTTGGACAGGGGACAGATACGCAGTATTTT
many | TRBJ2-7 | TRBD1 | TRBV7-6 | CASSLVRPDRGTYEQYF | TGTGCCAGCAGCTTAGTGAGACCGGACAGGGGGACTTACGAGCAGTACTTC
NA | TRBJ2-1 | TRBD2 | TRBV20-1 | CSATAGGPSREQFF | TGCAGTGCCACAGCGGGAGGGCCGTCTCGTGAGCAGTTCTTC
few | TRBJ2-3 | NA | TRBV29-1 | CSVERGRDTQYF | TGCAGCGTTGAACGGGGGAGGGATACGCAGTATTTT
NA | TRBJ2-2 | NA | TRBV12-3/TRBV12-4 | CASSLRRVNTGELFF | TGTGCCAGCAGTTTGCGACGGGTGAACACCGGGGAGCTGTTTTTT
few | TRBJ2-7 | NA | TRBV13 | CASSLTGSGEQYF | TGTGCCAGCAGTCTAACGGGATCAGGCGAGCAGTACTTC
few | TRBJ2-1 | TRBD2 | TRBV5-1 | CASKLAGALGEQFF | TGCGCCAGCAAACTAGCGGGCGCCCTCGGTGAGCAGTTCTTC
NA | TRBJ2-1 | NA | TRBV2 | CASKTRNEQFF | TGTGCCAGCAAAACTAGGAATGAGCAGTTCTTC
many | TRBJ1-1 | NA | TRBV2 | CASKVRYMNTEAFF | TGTGCCAGCAAGGTCCGATACATGAACACTGAAGCTTTCTTT
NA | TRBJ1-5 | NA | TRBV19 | CASSIGGNQPQHF | TGTGCCAGTAGTATTGGAGGTAATCAGCCCCAGCATTTT
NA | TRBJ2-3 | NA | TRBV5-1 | CASSLRESDTQYF | TGCGCCAGCAGCTTAAGGGAGTCAGATACGCAGTATTTT
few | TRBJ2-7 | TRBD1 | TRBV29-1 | CSANPRDRGTYEQYF | TGCAGCGCCAATCCCCGGGACAGGGGAACCTACGAGCAGTATTTC
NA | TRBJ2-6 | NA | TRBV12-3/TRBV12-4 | CASSLFNVLTF | TGTGCCAGCAGTTTATTCAACGTCCTGACTTTC
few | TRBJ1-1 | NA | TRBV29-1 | CSVGQGGGCFF | TGCAGCGTTGGTCAGGGCGGGGGATGTTTCTTT
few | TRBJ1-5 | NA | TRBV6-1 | CASSEAGGNQPQHF | TGTGCCAGCAGTGAAGCGGGGGGCAATCAGCCCCAGCATTTT
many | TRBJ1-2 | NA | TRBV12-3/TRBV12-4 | CASRSGAEGYTF | TGTGCCAGCAGGTCAGGGGCCGAAGGCTACACCTTC
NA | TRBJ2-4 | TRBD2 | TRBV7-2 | CASSLWTSVAKNIQYF | TGTGCCAGCAGCTTATGGACTAGCGTGGCCAAAAACATTCAGTACTTC
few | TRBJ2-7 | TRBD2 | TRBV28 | CASRGGGSGSYEQYF | TGTGCCAGCCGGGGCGGGGGGTCAGGCTCCTACGAGCAGTACTTC
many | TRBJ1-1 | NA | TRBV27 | CASSLSWRNTEAFF | TGTGCCAGCAGTTTATCCTGGAGGAACACTGAAGCTTTCTTT
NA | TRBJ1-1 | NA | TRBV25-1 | CASSGPDTEAFF | TGTGCCAGCAGTGGTCCAGACACTGAAGCTTTCTTT
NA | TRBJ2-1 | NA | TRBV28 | CASSPRGLAAENEQFF | TGTGCCAGCAGCCCCCGTGGGCTGGCCGCCGAGAATGAGCAGTTCTTC
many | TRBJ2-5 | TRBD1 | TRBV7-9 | CASSPGTGGLETQYF | TGTGCCAGCAGTCCCGGGACAGGGGGCCTCGAGACCCAGTACTTC
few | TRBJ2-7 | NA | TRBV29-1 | CSVGPEGGEQYF | TGCAGCGTTGGTCCGGAGGGGGGCGAGCAGTACTTC
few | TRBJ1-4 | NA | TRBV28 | CASSPHEKLFF | TGTGCCAGCAGCCCACATGAAAAACTGTTTTTT
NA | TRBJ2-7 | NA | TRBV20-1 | CSARDLAGGRPYEQYF | TGCAGTGCTAGAGATCTAGCTGGGGGGCGACCCTACGAGCAGTACTTC